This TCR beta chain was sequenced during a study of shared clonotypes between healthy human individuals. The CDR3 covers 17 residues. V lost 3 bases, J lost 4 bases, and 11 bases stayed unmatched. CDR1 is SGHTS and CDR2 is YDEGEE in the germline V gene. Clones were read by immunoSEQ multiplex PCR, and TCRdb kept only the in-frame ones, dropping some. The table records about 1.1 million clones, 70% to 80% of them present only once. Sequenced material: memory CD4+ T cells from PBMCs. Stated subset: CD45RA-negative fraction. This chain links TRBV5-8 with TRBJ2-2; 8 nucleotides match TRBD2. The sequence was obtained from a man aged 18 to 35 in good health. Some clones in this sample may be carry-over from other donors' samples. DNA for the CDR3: TGTGCCAGCAGCTCCCCGGGACTAGGCTTTGTCACCGGGGAGCTGTTTTTT. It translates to CASSSPGLGFVTGELFF.